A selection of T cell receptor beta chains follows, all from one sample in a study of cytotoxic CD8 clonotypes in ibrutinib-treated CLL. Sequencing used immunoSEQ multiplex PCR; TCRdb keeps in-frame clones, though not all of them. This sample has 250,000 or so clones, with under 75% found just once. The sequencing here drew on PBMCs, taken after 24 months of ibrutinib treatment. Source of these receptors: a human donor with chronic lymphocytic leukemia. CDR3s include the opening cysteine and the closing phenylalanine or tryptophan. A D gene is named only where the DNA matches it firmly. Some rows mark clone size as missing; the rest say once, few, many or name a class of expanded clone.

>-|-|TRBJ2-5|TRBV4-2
CASSQDLVARWEETQYF
TGTGCCAGCAGCCAAGATCTGGTCGCGCGGTGGGAGGAGACCCAGTACTTC
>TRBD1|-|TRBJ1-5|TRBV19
CASMGGDRGSNQPQHF
TGTGCCAGTATGGGGGGGGACAGGGGAAGCAATCAGCCCCAGCATTTT
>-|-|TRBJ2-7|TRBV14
CASSQGSYRAIYEQYF
TGTGCCAGCAGCCAAGGATCCTACAGGGCAATCTACGAGCAGTACTTC
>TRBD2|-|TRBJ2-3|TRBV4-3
CASSQGYSGTSADTQYF
TGCGCCAGCAGCCAAGGATATTCCGGGACTAGCGCAGATACGCAGTATTTT
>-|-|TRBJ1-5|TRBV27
CASSLGFNQPQHF
TGTGCCAGCAGTTTAGGGTTCAATCAGCCCCAGCATTTT
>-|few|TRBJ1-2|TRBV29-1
CSVREPTNYGYTF
TGCAGCGTCCGGGAGCCGACTAACTATGGCTACACCTTC
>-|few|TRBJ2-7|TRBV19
CASSMAGTDEQYF
TGTGCCAGTAGTATGGCAGGGACGGACGAGCAGTACTTC
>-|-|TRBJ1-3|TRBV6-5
CASMDRARSGNTIYF
TGTGCCAGCATGGATAGGGCGAGATCTGGAAACACCATATATTTT
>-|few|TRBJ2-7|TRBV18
CASSPEGSEQYF
TGTGCCAGCTCCCCGGAGGGTAGCGAGCAGTACTTC
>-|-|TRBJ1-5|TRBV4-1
CASSQARNQPQHF
TGCGCCAGCAGCCAAGCAAGGAATCAGCCCCAGCATTTT
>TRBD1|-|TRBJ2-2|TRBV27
CASSTYSGTDNTGELFF
TGTGCCAGCAGTACATACTCCGGGACAGATAACACCGGGGAGCTGTTTTTT
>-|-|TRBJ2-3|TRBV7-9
CASSSGPHTDTQYF
TGTGCCAGCAGCTCCGGGCCCCACACAGATACGCAGTATTTT
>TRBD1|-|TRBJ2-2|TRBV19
CASTTGAGELFF
TGTGCCTCTACGACAGGGGCCGGGGAGCTGTTTTTT
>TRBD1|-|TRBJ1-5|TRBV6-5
CASRRDRDQPQHF
TGTGCCAGCAGAAGGGACAGAGATCAGCCCCAGCATTTT
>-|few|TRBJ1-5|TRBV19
CASSIAADQPQHF
TGTGCCAGTAGTATAGCGGCCGATCAGCCCCAGCATTTT
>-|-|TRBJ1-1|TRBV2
CASSELVPPSTEAFF
TGTGCCAGCAGTGAACTTGTGCCTCCGAGCACTGAAGCTTTCTTT
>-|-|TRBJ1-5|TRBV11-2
CASSLDFNQPQHF
TGTGCCAGCAGCTTAGATTTTAACCAGCCCCAGCATTTT
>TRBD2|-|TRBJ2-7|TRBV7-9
CASSLEGLAVEEQYF
TGTGCCAGCAGCTTAGAAGGACTAGCAGTAGAGGAGCAGTACTTC
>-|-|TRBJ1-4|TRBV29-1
CSGTANEKLFF
TGCAGCGGTACGGCTAATGAAAAACTGTTTTTT
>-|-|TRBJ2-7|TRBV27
CASSWTFPREQYF
TGTGCCAGCAGTTGGACGTTTCCCCGCGAGCAGTACTTC
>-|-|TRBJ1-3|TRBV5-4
CASSVDGNTIYF
TGTGCCAGCAGCGTGGACGGAAACACCATATATTTT
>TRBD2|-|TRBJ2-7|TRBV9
CASSVGGTSGRARQYF
TGTGCCAGCAGCGTAGGTGGGACTAGCGGGAGGGCCCGGCAGTACTTC
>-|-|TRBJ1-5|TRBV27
CASSPGPQSYQPQHF
TGTGCCAGCTCTCCGGGACCCCAATCGTATCAGCCCCAGCATTTT
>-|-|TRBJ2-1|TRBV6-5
CASFSGNEQFF
TGTGCCAGCTTTAGCGGAAATGAGCAGTTCTTC
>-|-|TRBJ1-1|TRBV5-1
CASNLDSTEAFF
TGCGCCAGCAATTTGGACAGCACTGAAGCTTTCTTT
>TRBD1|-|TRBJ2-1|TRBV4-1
CASSQDEAGGSNEQFF
TGCGCCAGCAGCCAAGATGAGGCAGGGGGCTCGAATGAGCAGTTCTTC
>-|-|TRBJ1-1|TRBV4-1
CASSLAGVLANTEAFF
TGCGCCAGCAGCCTCGCCGGGGTGTTGGCGAACACTGAAGCTTTCTTT
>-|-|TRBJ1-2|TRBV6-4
CASSNTGFGGYTF
TGTGCCAGCAGCAATACGGGGTTTGGGGGCTACACCTTC
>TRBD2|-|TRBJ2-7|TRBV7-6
CASSLMGGTYEQYF
TGTGCCAGCAGCTTAATGGGGGGGACCTACGAGCAGTACTTC
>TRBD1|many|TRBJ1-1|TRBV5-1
CASSLQGGSTEAFF
TGCGCCAGCAGCTTACAGGGGGGGAGCACTGAAGCTTTCTTT
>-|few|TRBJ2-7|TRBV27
CASSPPGAGYEQYF
TGTGCCAGCAGTCCGCCCGGGGCAGGTTACGAGCAGTACTTC
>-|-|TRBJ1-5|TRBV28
CASRNRGYNQPQHF
TGTGCCAGCAGGAACCGGGGGTACAATCAGCCCCAGCATTTT
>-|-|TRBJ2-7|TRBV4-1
CASSQAELNEQYF
TGCGCCAGCAGCCAAGCCGAACTAAACGAGCAGTACTTC
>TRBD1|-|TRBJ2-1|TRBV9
CASSLRGTDYNEQFF
TGTGCCAGCAGCCTCAGGGGGACGGATTACAATGAGCAGTTCTTC
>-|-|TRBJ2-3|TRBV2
CASRGSANTDTQYF
TGTGCCAGCCGAGGAAGCGCAAACACAGATACGCAGTATTTT
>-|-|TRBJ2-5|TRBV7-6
CATQDSYQETQYF
TGTGCCACCCAAGACAGCTACCAAGAGACCCAGTACTTC
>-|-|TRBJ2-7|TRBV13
CASSIIGGHGRAYEQYF
TGTGCCAGCAGCATAATAGGCGGCCACGGGAGAGCATACGAGCAGTACTTC
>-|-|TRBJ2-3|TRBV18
CASSPPHSGFMNTQYF
TGTGCCAGCTCACCCCCCCACAGCGGGTTCATGAATACGCAGTATTTT
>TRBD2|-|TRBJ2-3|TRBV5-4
CASSFPGPREGDTQYF
TGTGCCAGCAGCTTCCCCGGGCCGCGGGAGGGCGATACGCAGTATTTT
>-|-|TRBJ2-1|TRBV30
CAWSVRGSSYNEQFF
TGTGCCTGGAGTGTACGGGGATCGTCCTACAATGAGCAGTTCTTC
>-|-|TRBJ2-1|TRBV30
CAWSVGGEYNEQFF
TGTGCCTGGAGTGTTGGCGGGGAGTACAATGAGCAGTTCTTC
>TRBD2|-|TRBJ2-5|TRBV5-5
CASSLVATSGREETQYF
TGTGCCAGCAGCTTGGTAGCGACTAGCGGGAGGGAAGAGACCCAGTACTTC
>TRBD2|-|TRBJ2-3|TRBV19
CASSYYSGGPGDTQYF
TGTGCCAGTAGTTACTATAGCGGGGGCCCGGGGGATACGCAGTATTTT
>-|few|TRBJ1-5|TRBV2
CASSLRDGNQPQHF
TGTGCCAGCAGCCTCCGGGACGGTAATCAGCCCCAGCATTTT
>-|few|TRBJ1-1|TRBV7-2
CASSFFQQSTEAFF
TGTGCCAGCAGCTTCTTCCAGCAGTCCACTGAAGCTTTCTTT
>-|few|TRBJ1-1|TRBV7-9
CASSLADLPKAAFF
TGTGCCAGCAGCTTAGCGGACTTACCAAAGGCAGCTTTCTTT
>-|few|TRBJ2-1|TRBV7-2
CASKGGGEQFF
TGTGCCAGCAAGGGGGGAGGTGAGCAGTTCTTC
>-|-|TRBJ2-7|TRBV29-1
CSVRSNYEQYF
TGCAGCGTCCGGTCAAATTACGAGCAGTACTTC
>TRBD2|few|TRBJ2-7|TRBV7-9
CASSSGLAGLDEQYF
TGTGCCAGCAGCTCGGGACTAGCGGGATTGGACGAGCAGTACTTC
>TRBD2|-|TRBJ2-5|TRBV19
CASSTTSGSYETQYF
TGTGCCAGTAGTACAACTAGCGGGAGTTATGAGACCCAGTACTTC
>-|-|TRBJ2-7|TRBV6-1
CATGAYEQYF
TGTGCCACAGGAGCCTACGAGCAGTACTTC
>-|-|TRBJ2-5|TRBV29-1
CSVGQGEETQYF
TGCAGCGTTGGGCAGGGAGAAGAGACCCAGTACTTC
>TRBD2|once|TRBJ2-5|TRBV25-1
CASSVHSGRAETQYF
TGTGCCAGCAGTGTCCATAGCGGGAGGGCGGAGACCCAGTACTTC